This passage covers 13 T cell receptor beta chains from one sample sequenced in a study of metastatic and nonmetastatic thyroid tumors. Before thyroid surgery, none of the patients had received any treatment. TCRdb reanalyzed the PCR reads via MiXCR. The profile shows 21,000 or so clones, 20% to 30% of them singletons. The specimen sequenced was blood. These TCRs come from a female donor with papillary thyroid cancer or a benign thyroid nodule (not recorded which). Some clones in this sample may be carry-over from other donors' samples.

This clone is categorized as medium-sized (0.01 to 0.1%). This sequence joins TRBV20-1 and TRBJ1-5, with D possibly being TRBD1 (5 bases). This CDR3 comprises 14 residues. Germline loops: CDR1 DFQATT, CDR2 SNEGSKA (reference sequence). V dropped 8 bases and J dropped 0 bases, with 14 bases sitting between them. CDR3 sequence reads: CSTLEDISNQPQHF. CDR3 DNA: TGCAGTACGCTGGAGGACATTAGCAATCAGCCCCAGCATTTT.

The chain has TRBV11-2 and TRBJ1-1; no clear D. Germline CDR1 and CDR2: SGHAT and FQNNGV. The V and J ends lost 4 bases and 6 bases respectively, with 15 bases between them. The CDR3 is 14 amino acids. CDR3 region: CASSSRAGGAEAFF. In DNA, the CDR3 is TGTGCCAGCAGCTCCCGGGCTGGAGGTGCTGAAGCTTTCTTT. The variable domain in full, with the rest retrieved from reference TRBV11-2 and TRBJ1-1, is EAGVAQSPRYKIIEKRQSVAFWCNPISGHATLYWYQQILGQGPKLLIQFQNNGVVDDSQLPKDRFSAERLKGVDSTLKIQPAKLEDSAVYLCASSSRAGGAEAFFGQGTRLTVV.

V is TRBV7-6 and J is TRBJ2-3, with 13 bases matching TRBD2. Germline CDR1 SGHVS, CDR2 FNYEAQ. The CDR3 totals 17 residues. V lost 5 bases to trimming and J lost 2 bases; unmatched junction nucleotides: 7. Here the CDR3 DNA reads TGTGCCAGCAGCGCGCGGACTAGCGGGAGCTTCACAGATACGCAGTATTTT. Protein: CASSARTSGSFTDTQYF.

The sample holds many counts of this clone. This chain links TRBV12-3 or TRBV12-4 with TRBJ2-7; no clear D. V was cut by 0 bases and J by 3 bases, with 12 bases left in between. This CDR3 has 15 amino acids. The CDR3 sequence is CASSLASYSFYEQYF. The CDR3 nucleotides read TGTGCCAGCAGTTTAGCGTCTTACAGCTTCTACGAGCAGTACTTC.

This clone was observed at least ten times. The CDR3 protein is CSASRPPRTEAFF. CDR3 DNA sequence: TGCAGTGCTAGTCGACCCCCGAGGACTGAAGCTTTCTTT. V and J are TRBV20-1 and TRBJ1-1; D is ambiguous. The CDR3 has 13 residues. Trimming removed 3 bases from V and 5 bases from J, with 13 bases in between. The germline gives CDR1 DFQATT, CDR2 SNEGSKA (reference sequence).

The sample holds many counts of this clone. CDR3 sequence: CSASLDSSQETQYF. The CDR3 nucleotides are TGCAGTGCGAGCCTCGACAGTTCCCAAGAGACCCAGTACTTC. This chain links TRBV20-1 with TRBJ2-5, with D maybe TRBD1 (5 bases). The CDR3 extends over 14 amino acids. The V end was cut by 6 bases, the J end by 1 base, with 15 bases between. Germline CDR1 reads DFQATT; CDR2 reads SNEGSKA (reference sequence).

This clone occurred many times. J is TRBJ2-7 and V is TRBV27; TRBD2 matches at 8 bases. Germline loops: CDR1 MNHEY, CDR2 SMNVEV (reference sequence). The CDR3 totals 13 residues. The V and J ends lost 10 bases and 4 bases, in that order; junction bases with no gene match: 9. CDR3 protein: CAIGRGGSYEQYF. The DNA of the CDR3 is TGTGCCATCGGACGGGGGGGATCGTACGAGCAGTACTTC.

Worth noting for this clone: A junction boundary mismatches the germline segment, possibly from a read error. The chain joins TRBV5-6 to TRBJ2-7; 7 bases agree with TRBD2. This CDR3 region has 15 residues. Germline CDR1 is SGHDT and CDR2 is YYEEEE. The CDR3, as DNA: TGTGCCCGCAGCCCCCCTTTTCCTAGCGGCTACGAGCACTACTTC. It codes for CARSPPFPSGYEHYF.

Within the sample, this clone is medium-sized. V and J are TRBV20-1 and TRBJ1-2, with 7 positions matching TRBD1. Per the germline V gene, CDR1 is DFQATT and CDR2 is SNEGSKA (reference sequence). The J segment lost 8 bases and the V segment lost 6 bases, leaving 18 bases of the junction unmatched. CDR3 size: 15 residues. The CDR3 coding sequence is TGCAGTGCCGCAACCGATGGACAGGATCTTAGGGGCTACACCTTC. It encodes CSAATDGQDLRGYTF.

This clone was detected ten times or more. J is TRBJ1-5 and V is TRBV20-1, with D maybe TRBD1 (5 bases). The length of the CDR3 is 16 residues. V gave up 3 bases and J gave up 4 bases, with 19 bases separating them. The germline CDR1 and CDR2 sequences are DFQATT and SNEGSKA (reference sequence). This CDR3 reads CSARASWTPKNQPQHF. The CDR3 region has the DNA TGCAGTGCTAGGGCTTCATGGACACCGAAGAATCAGCCCCAGCATTTT.

CDR3 sequence (DNA): TGTGCCAGCAGTGAAGGGCGGGGGGGCCCGTACGAGCAGTACTTC. Protein product: CASSEGRGGPYEQYF. V is TRBV6-1 and J is TRBJ2-7; 9 nucleotides align to TRBD2. Germline assignment: CDR1 MNHNS and CDR2 SASEGT. CDR3 length: 15 residues. The V and J ends lost 1 base and 4 bases, in that order; junction bases with no gene match: 5.

This clone was counted many times. This chain links TRBV4-2 with TRBJ2-5; TRBD2 agrees at 13 bases. The CDR3 sequence is 16 residues long. V was clipped by 4 bases and J by 4 bases; unmatched bases: 6. Germline CDR1 LGHNA, CDR2 YNFKEQ. CDR3 region: CASSPLLAGGRETQYF. The CDR3 DNA is TGTGCCAGCAGCCCCCTACTAGCGGGGGGGCGAGAGACCCAGTACTTC.

This clone was observed a handful of times. The J gene is TRBJ2-1, the V gene TRBV6-1; the D gene is possibly TRBD1 (6 bases). The length of the CDR3 is 13 residues. V shed 9 bases and J shed 2 bases, with 11 bases lying between them. Germline loops: CDR1 MNHNS, CDR2 SASEGT. CDR3 sequence: CASERTAYNEQFF. The DNA for the CDR3 is TGTGCCAGTGAAAGGACAGCCTACAATGAGCAGTTCTTC.